Following are 9 T cell receptor beta chains from one sample sequenced in a study of cytotoxic CD8 clonotypes in ibrutinib-treated CLL. Generated by immunoSEQ multiplex PCR, the TCRdb table keeps only in-frame clones and is missing some. Of over 65,000 clones in the sample, around 68% were seen once. The input for sequencing was PBMCs, taken after 12 months of ibrutinib treatment. The receptor source for this set is a human donor with chronic lymphocytic leukemia.

The chain carries TRBV4-1 and TRBJ1-3; tentative D call: TRBD1 (5 bases). From germline, CDR1 is MGHRA and CDR2 YSYEKL. This CDR3 is built from 15 residues. V was cut by 5 bases and J by 0 bases, with 11 bases left in between. CDR3 in DNA: TGCGCCAGCAGCGGGGGGGGTGCCTCTGGAAACACCATATATTTT. Its translation is CASSGGGASGNTIYF.

V is TRBV18 and J is TRBJ1-4; D ambiguous. Germline CDR1 KGHSH, CDR2 LQKENI. This CDR3 spans 17 amino acids. V dropped 0 bases and J dropped 8 bases, with 19 bases sitting between them. The CDR3 spells CASSPPGRSIRREKLFF. The CDR3 bases are TGTGCCAGCTCACCACCTGGGCGCTCCATCAGGCGGGAAAAACTGTTTTTT.

The CDR3, as DNA: TGTGCCAGCAGCCCCCTGACACGGGAAGGCTACACCTTC. It codes for CASSPLTREGYTF. The chain uses TRBV7-8 and TRBJ1-2; D is uncertain. CDR1 is SGHVS, CDR2 FQNEAQ, per germline. The germline V and J ends were trimmed by 5 bases and 8 bases, with 15 bases remaining between them. This CDR3 region has 13 residues.

Only a few counts were recorded for this clone. The CDR3 is CASSEQGPNTEAFF. As DNA, the CDR3 is TGTGCCAGCAGCGAACAGGGGCCGAACACTGAAGCTTTCTTT. The chain carries TRBV2 and TRBJ1-1, with 7 bases matching TRBD1. Trimming at V came to 6 bases and at J to 1 base, leaving 5 bases not matched to a gene. CDR1 and CDR2 (germline): SNHLY, FYNNEI. The CDR3 is 14 amino acids.

The chain employs TRBV18 and TRBJ2-2, with D perhaps matching TRBD1 (6 bases). CDR3 length: 16 residues. The V end lost 3 bases, the J end lost 0 bases, and 11 bases lay between the germline ends. From germline, CDR1 is KGHSH and CDR2 LQKENI. The DNA of the CDR3 is TGTGCCAGCTCACCTAAATGGACAGCGAACACCGGGGAGCTGTTTTTT. The encoded protein is CASSPKWTANTGELFF.

The CDR3 sequence: CASSPAGRGPNYGYTF. In DNA form, the CDR3 reads TGCGCCAGCAGCCCGGCCGGCAGGGGCCCTAACTATGGCTACACCTTC. This chain uses TRBV5-1 with TRBJ1-2; D possibly corresponds to TRBD1 (6 bases). The CDR3 is 16 residues long. The V end was cut by 4 bases, the J end by 0 bases, with 16 bases between. The germline gives CDR1 SGHRS, CDR2 YFSETQ.

This chain connects TRBV12-1 to TRBJ2-7; TRBD1, as called in the table, went unchecked against the DNA. TRBV12-1 is recorded as a pseudogene. There are 14 residues in the CDR3. This CDR3 is CASSAWDRSYEQYF. As DNA, the CDR3 is TGTGCCAGCAGCGCATGGGACAGATCCTACGAGCAGTACTTC.

The chain has TRBV7-9 and TRBJ1-2; TRBD1 is a possible D gene (5 bases). In germline, CDR1 is SEHNR, CDR2 FQNEAQ (reference sequence). This CDR3 region has 14 residues. Trimming removed 4 bases from V and 5 bases from J, with 14 bases in between. The CDR3 reads CASSSGTGFYGYTF. The CDR3 coding sequence is TGTGCCAGCAGCTCGGGGACCGGTTTTTATGGCTACACCTTC.

This clone showed up just a few times. The genes are TRBV29-1 and TRBJ2-1; D is ambiguous. Per germline, CDR1 SQVTM and CDR2 ANQGSEA. This CDR3 is 12 amino acids long. Trimming took 5 bases from V and 5 from J, leaving 10 bases between them. CDR3 sequence: CSVKTTHNEQFF. The DNA of the CDR3 is TGCAGCGTTAAGACAACCCACAATGAGCAGTTCTTC.